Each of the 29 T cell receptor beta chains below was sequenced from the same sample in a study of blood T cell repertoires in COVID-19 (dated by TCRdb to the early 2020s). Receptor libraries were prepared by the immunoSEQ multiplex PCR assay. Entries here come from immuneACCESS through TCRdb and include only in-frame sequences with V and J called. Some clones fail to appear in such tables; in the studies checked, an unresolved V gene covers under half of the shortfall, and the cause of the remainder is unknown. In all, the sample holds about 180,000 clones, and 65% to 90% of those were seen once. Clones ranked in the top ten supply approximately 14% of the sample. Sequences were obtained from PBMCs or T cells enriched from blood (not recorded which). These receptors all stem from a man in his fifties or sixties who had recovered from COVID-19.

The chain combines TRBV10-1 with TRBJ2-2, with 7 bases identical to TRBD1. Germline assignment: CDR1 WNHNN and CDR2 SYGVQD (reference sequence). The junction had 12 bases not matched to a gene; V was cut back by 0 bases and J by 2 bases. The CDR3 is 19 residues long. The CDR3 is CASSESVMGQQLNTGELFF. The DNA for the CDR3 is TGCGCCAGCAGTGAGTCGGTTATGGGACAGCAATTAAACACCGGGGAGCTGTTTTTT.

The CDR3 here is CASATRTGGTEAFF. CDR3 DNA: TGTGCCAGCGCGACCCGGACAGGGGGCACTGAAGCTTTCTTT. The gene calls are TRBV7-9 and TRBJ1-1; TRBD1 aligns across 10 bases. J lost 4 bases, V lost 8 bases, and 7 bases had no gene match. Germline V lookup: CDR1 SEHNR, CDR2 FQNEAQ (reference sequence). There are 14 residues in the CDR3. The full variable domain, completed using reference TRBV7-9 and TRBJ1-1, is DTGVSQNPRHKITKRGQNVTFRCDPISEHNRLYWYRQTLGQGPEFLTYFQNEAQLEKSRLLSDRFSAERPKGSFSTLEIQRTEQGDSAMYLCASATRTGGTEAFFGQGTRLTVV.

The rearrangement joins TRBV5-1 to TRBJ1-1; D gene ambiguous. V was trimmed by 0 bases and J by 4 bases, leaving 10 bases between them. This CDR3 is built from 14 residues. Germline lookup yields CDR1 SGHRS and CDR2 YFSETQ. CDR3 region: CASSLGLSSTEAFF. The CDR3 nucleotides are TGCGCCAGCAGCTTGGGCCTTAGCAGCACTGAAGCTTTCTTT.

In nucleotides, the CDR3 is TGTGCCAGCAGCTTAGGGGAGAATGGCTACACCTTC. Its protein product is CASSLGENGYTF. V and J are TRBV11-1 and TRBJ1-2; unclear D gene. CDR1 and CDR2 from the germline V gene are SGHAT and FQDESV (reference sequence). The V gene lost 1 base and the J gene lost 6 bases, with 6 bases spanning the gap. The CDR3 covers 12 residues.

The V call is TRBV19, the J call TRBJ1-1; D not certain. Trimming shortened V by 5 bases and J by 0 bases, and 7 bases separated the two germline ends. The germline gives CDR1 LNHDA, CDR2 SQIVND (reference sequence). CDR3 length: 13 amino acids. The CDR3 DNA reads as TGTGCCAGTAGTTCCACAGTGAACACTGAAGCTTTCTTT. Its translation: CASSSTVNTEAFF. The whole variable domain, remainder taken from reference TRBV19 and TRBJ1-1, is DGGITQSPKYLFRKEGQNVTLSCEQNLNHDAMYWYRQDPGQGLRLIYYSQIVNDFQKGDIAEGYSVSREKKESFPLTVTSAQKNPTAFYLCASSSTVNTEAFFGQGTRLTVV.

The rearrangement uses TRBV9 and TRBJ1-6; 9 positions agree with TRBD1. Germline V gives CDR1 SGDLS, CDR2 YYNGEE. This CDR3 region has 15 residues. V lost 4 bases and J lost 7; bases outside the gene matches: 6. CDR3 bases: TGTGCCAGCAGCCCTCAGACAGGGGGGAATTCACCCCTCCACTTT. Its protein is CASSPQTGGNSPLHF. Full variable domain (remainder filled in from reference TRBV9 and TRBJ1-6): DSGVTQTPKHLITATGQRVTLRCSPRSGDLSVYWYQQSLDQGLQFLIQYYNGEERAKGNILERFSAQQFPDLHSELNLSSLELGDSALYFCASSPQTGGNSPLHFGNGTRLTVT.

CDR3 sequence reads: CASSYRTGTDTEAFF. CDR3 DNA: TGTGCCAGCAGCTACCGGACAGGGACGGACACTGAAGCTTTCTTT. This chain uses TRBV11-2 with TRBJ1-1; 8 bases match TRBD1. Germline values: CDR1 SGHAT, CDR2 FQNNGV. This CDR3 has 15 residues. V shed 4 bases, J shed 3 bases, and the junction held 7 bases outside the gene matches.

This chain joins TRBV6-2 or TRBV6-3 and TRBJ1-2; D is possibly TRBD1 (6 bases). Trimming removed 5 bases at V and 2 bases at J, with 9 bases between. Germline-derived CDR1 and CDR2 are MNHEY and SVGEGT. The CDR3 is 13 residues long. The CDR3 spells CASSGGQNYGYTF. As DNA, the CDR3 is TGTGCCAGCAGTGGAGGACAGAACTATGGCTACACCTTC.

The chain's CDR3 is CASSIAAAYGYTF. CDR3 in DNA: TGTGCCAGTAGTATTGCGGCAGCCTATGGCTACACCTTC. The rearrangement links TRBV19 to TRBJ1-2, with no clear D. The CDR3 spans 13 residues. CDR1 and CDR2 from the germline V gene are LNHDA and SQIVND (reference sequence). The ends were cut back, 3 bases at V and 4 bases at J, with 9 bases in the middle.

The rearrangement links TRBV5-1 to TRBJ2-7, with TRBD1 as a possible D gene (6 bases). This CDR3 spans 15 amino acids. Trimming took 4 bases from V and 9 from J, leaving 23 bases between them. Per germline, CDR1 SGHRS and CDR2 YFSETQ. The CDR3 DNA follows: TGCGCCAGCAGCGAGAAGACAGGTACCTTACGAGGGCAGTACTTC. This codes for CASSEKTGTLRGQYF.

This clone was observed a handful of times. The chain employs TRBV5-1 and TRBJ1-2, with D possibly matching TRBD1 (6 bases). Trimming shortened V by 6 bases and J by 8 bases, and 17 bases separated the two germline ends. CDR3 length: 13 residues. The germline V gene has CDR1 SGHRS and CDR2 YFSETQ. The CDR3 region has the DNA TGCGCCAGCACCCAGGACAGCGGTTCGGGCTACACCTTC. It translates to CASTQDSGSGYTF.

CDR3 region: CASSVSDGIRSPLHF. The CDR3 nucleotides read TGTGCCAGCAGCGTATCCGACGGGATAAGGTCACCCCTCCACTTT. The chain uses TRBV9 and TRBJ1-6, with D hard to call. This CDR3 comprises 15 residues. Germline CDR1 and CDR2: SGDLS and YYNGEE. With 1 base removed from V and 10 bases from J, the gap between germline ends came to 15 bases. Full variable domain (rest looked up from reference TRBV9 and TRBJ1-6): DSGVTQTPKHLITATGQRVTLRCSPRSGDLSVYWYQQSLDQGLQFLIQYYNGEERAKGNILERFSAQQFPDLHSELNLSSLELGDSALYFCASSVSDGIRSPLHFGNGTRLTVT.

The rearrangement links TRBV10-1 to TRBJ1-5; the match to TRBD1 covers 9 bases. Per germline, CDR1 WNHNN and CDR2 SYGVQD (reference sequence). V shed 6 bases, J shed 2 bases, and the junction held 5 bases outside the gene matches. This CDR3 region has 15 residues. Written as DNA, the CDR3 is TGCGCCAGCAGACAGGGGGCGAACGGCAATCAGCCCCAGCATTTT. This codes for CASRQGANGNQPQHF.

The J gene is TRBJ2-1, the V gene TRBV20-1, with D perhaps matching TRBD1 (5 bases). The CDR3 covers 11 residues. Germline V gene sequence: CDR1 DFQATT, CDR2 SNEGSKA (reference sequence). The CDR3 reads CRVGADNEQFF. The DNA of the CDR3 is TGCAGGGTAGGGGCGGACAATGAGCAGTTCTTC.

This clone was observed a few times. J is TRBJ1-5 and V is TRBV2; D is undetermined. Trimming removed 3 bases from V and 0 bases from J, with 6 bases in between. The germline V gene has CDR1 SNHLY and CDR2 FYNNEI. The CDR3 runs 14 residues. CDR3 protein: CASSDQYSNQPQHF. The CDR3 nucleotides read TGTGCCAGCAGTGACCAGTATAGCAATCAGCCCCAGCATTTT.

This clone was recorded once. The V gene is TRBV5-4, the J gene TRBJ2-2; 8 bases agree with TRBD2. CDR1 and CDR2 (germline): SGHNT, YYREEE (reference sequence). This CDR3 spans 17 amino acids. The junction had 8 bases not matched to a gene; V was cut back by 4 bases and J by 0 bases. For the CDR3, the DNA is TGTGCCAGCAGCCCAAACGGAGCGGGGGCGAACACCGGGGAGCTGTTTTTT. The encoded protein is CASSPNGAGANTGELFF.

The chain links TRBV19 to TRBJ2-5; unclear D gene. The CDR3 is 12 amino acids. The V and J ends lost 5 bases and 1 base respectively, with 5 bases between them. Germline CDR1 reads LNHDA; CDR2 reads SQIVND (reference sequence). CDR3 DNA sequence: TGTGCCAGTAGTCCAGGCCAAGAGACCCAGTACTTC. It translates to CASSPGQETQYF.

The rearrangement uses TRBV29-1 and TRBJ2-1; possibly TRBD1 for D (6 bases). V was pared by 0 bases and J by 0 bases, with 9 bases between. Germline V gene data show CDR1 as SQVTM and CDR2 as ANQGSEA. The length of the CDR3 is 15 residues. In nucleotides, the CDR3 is TGCAGCGTTGAAGAGGACAGTAGCTCCTACAATGAGCAGTTCTTC. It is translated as CSVEEDSSSYNEQFF.

The CDR3 DNA is TGTGCCAGCAGTTTGGACAGGGTTAGCGGCTACACCTTC. Residues: CASSLDRVSGYTF. This chain links TRBV28 with TRBJ1-2; 8 nucleotides match TRBD1. V dropped 3 bases and J dropped 8; count of bases not matched to a gene: 5. The CDR3 runs 13 residues. From germline, CDR1 is MDHEN and CDR2 SYDVKM.

The CDR3 sequence is CASSFGNSEMNTEAFF. The DNA of the CDR3 is TGTGCCAGCAGCTTTGGCAACAGTGAAATGAACACTGAAGCTTTCTTT. The chain couples TRBV11-2 to TRBJ1-1, with D unresolved. This CDR3 spans 16 amino acids. CDR1 and CDR2 from the germline V gene are SGHAT and FQNNGV. V lost 3 bases to trimming and J lost 0 bases, with 14 bases between them.

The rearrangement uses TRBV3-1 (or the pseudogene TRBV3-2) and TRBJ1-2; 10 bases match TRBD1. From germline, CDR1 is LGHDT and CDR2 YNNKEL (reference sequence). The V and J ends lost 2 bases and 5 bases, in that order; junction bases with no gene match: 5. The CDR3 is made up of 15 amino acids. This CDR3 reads CASSQLGTGDYGYTF. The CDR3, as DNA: TGTGCCAGCAGCCAACTTGGGACAGGGGATTATGGCTACACCTTC.

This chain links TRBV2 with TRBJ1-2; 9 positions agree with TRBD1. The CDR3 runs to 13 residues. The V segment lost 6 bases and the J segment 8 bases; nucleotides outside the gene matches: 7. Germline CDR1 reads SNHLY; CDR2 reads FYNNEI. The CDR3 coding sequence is TGTGCCAGCAGAGAACAGGGGGCGCGGGGCTACACCTTC. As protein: CASREQGARGYTF.

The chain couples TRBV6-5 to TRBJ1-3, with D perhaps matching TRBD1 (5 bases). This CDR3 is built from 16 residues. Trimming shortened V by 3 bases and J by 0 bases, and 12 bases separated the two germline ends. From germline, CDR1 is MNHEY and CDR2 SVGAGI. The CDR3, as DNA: TGTGCCAGCAGTTATTCACAGGATCACTCTGGAAACACCATATATTTT. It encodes CASSYSQDHSGNTIYF.

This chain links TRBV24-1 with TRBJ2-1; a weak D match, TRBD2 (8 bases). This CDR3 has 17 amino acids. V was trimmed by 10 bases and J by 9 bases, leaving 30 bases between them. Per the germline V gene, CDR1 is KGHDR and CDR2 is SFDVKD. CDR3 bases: TGTGCCACTTCGAAAGGGGGCCTAACGGGGGGGCCCGGTGAGCAGTTCTTC. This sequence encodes CATSKGGLTGGPGEQFF.

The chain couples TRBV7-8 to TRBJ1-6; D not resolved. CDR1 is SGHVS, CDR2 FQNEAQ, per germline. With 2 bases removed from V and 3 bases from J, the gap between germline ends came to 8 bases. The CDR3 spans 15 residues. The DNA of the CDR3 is TGTGCCAGCAGCTTAAACGGGGACTATAATTCACCCCTCCACTTT. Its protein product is CASSLNGDYNSPLHF.

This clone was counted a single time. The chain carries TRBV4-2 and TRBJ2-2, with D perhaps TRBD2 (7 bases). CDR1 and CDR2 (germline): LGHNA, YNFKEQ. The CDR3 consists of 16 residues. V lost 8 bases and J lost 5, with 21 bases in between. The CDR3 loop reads CASGSLGGALTGELFF. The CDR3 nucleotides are TGTGCCAGCGGATCATTAGGGGGGGCGCTTACCGGGGAGCTGTTTTTT.

CDR3 in amino acids: CASSRGTDYNSPLHF. The DNA of the CDR3 is TGTGCCAGCAGCCGGGGGACAGACTATAATTCACCCCTCCACTTT. This chain joins TRBV5-4 and TRBJ1-6; 7 nucleotides align to TRBD1. From germline, CDR1 is SGHNT and CDR2 YYREEE (reference sequence). J gave up 3 bases and V 4 bases, and 4 bases lay outside the gene matches. The CDR3 length is 15 residues.

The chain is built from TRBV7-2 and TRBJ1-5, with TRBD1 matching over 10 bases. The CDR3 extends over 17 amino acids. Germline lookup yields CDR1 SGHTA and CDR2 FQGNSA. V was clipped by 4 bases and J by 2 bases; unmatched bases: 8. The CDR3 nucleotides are TGTGCCAGCAGCTCCAGCGACAGGGGGCTACGCAATCAGCCCCAGCATTTT. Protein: CASSSSDRGLRNQPQHF.

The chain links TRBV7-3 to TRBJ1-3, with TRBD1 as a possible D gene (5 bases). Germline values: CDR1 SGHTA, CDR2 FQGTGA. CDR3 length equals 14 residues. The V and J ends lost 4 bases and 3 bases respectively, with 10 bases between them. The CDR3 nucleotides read TGTGCCAGCAGCTCCGGGGGGTATGGAAACACCATATATTTT. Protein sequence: CASSSGGYGNTIYF.